Listed below are T cell receptor beta chains from one sample, sequenced in a study of CD8+CD57+ T cells in acquired aplastic anemia. One entry per CDR3 protein results from TCRdb running MiXCR on the reads. Of about 180,000 distinct CDR3 sequences in the sample, approximately 45% are singletons; the top ten hold under 3.5%. The sequenced material came from sorted CD4+, CD8+, or CD8+CD57+ T cells (not recorded which) from PBMCs. The source is a human donor in good health. CDR3s include the opening cysteine and the closing phenylalanine or tryptophan. D genes are given only for firm matches. The size of a clone is reported for some rows only, either as once, few or many, or as a class for expanded clones.

>TRBV20-1|TRBJ2-7|NA|many
TGCAGTGCTAGAGTCCTGGAAGCCTACGAGCAGTACTTC
CSARVLEAYEQYF
>TRBV2|TRBJ2-3|NA|few
TGTGCCAGCAGGTCAGGGCGTACGCAGTATTTT
CASRSGRTQYF
>TRBV10-2|TRBJ1-2|NA|many
TGCGCCAGCAGAAAGGACCGGCCTAACTATGGCTACACCTTC
CASRKDRPNYGYTF
>TRBV10-1|TRBJ2-7|NA|NA
TGCGCCTCGGTCTCCTACGAGCAGTACTTC
CASVSYEQYF
>TRBV7-3|TRBJ1-5|NA|NA
TGTGCCAGCAGCCAATCAAAGGGTCAGCCCCAGCATTTT
CASSQSKGQPQHF
>TRBV2|TRBJ2-2|TRBD1|NA
TGTGCCAGCAGGGGACAGGGGAACACCGGGGAGCTGCTTTTC
CASRGQGNTGELLF
>TRBV20-1|TRBJ2-7|NA|few
TGCAGTGCCCCAGCGCGGGGCAGGGTCCCCAACGAGCAGTACTTC
CSAPARGRVPNEQYF
>TRBV7-3|TRBJ2-1|NA|many
TGTGCCAGCAGCTTAACTGCGGGGAGCTCCTACAATGAGCAGTTCTTC
CASSLTAGSSYNEQFF
>TRBV2|TRBJ1-2|TRBD1|many
TGTGCCAGCAGGGCGCAGGGGGCCTATGGCTACACCTTC
CASRAQGAYGYTF
>TRBV7-9|TRBJ2-2|NA|many
TGTGCCAGTGGCAGGGGCGGGAACACCGGGGAGCTGTTTTTT
CASGRGGNTGELFF
>TRBV19|TRBJ1-5|NA|many
TGTGCCAGTAGTTGGCAGGGGAATCAGCCCCAGCATTTT
CASSWQGNQPQHF
>TRBV10-3|TRBJ2-3|TRBD2|many
TGTGCCATCAGTGGTCTAGCGGGTAGCACAGATACGCAGTATTTT
CAISGLAGSTDTQYF
>TRBV5-1|TRBJ2-7|TRBD2|NA
TGCGCCAGCAGGATAGCGGGAGGGGGAGAGCAGTACTTC
CASRIAGGGEQYF
>TRBV20-1|TRBJ2-2|NA|NA
TGCAGTGCTAGAGACTCAGGGGTGGTCGGGGAGCTGTTTTTT
CSARDSGVVGELFF
>TRBV5-1|TRBJ1-6|NA|NA
TGCGCCAGCAGCCAGGACAGCGAAACCCTCCACTTT
CASSQDSETLHF
>TRBV11-1|TRBJ1-3|NA|few
TGTGCCAGCAGCTTAGTGTCGGGCCGTACCATAGGTAGTGGAAACGCCATATATTTT
CASSLVSGRTIGSGNAIYF
>TRBV7-9|TRBJ2-7|TRBD1|many
TGTGCCAGCAGCTTGGACATCCACAGGGGCGAGCAGTACTTC
CASSLDIHRGEQYF
>TRBV18|TRBJ2-1|NA|NA
TGTGCCAGCTCACCTCGGGACTCGGGGAATGAGCAGTTCTTC
CASSPRDSGNEQFF
>TRBV29-1|TRBJ1-2|NA|NA
TGCAGCGTGACAGGAAACTATGGCTACACCTTC
CSVTGNYGYTF
>TRBV10-3|TRBJ2-7|TRBD1|NA
TGTGCCACGGGACAGGCGACATACGAGCAGTACTTC
CATGQATYEQYF
>TRBV11-3|TRBJ2-7|TRBD2|NA
TGTGCCAGCAGCTTCCTAGCGGGAGGGAACGAGCAGTACTTC
CASSFLAGGNEQYF
>TRBV20-1|TRBJ1-2|NA|NA
TGCAGTGCTAGGGGGGGTAGTTCTAACTATGGCTACACCTTC
CSARGGSSNYGYTF
>TRBV2|TRBJ2-1|TRBD2|NA
TGTGCCAGCAGAATGGGCGGGAGGGCCCACAATGAGCAGTTCTTC
CASRMGGRAHNEQFF
>TRBV20-1|TRBJ1-2|NA|NA
TGCAGTGCCCCCGTAGGACAGAACTATGGCTACACCTTC
CSAPVGQNYGYTF
>TRBV7-3|TRBJ1-6|NA|NA
TGTGCCAGCAGCTTAAATTTATTTTCACCCCTCCACTTT
CASSLNLFSPLHF
>TRBV24-1|TRBJ2-3|TRBD1|NA
TGTGCCACAGGACAGGGATACGATACGCAGTATTTT
CATGQGYDTQYF
>TRBV20-1|TRBJ2-3|NA|few
TGCAGTGCTACCGGGACCGTGCACACAGATACGCAGTATTTT
CSATGTVHTDTQYF
>TRBV10-3|TRBJ1-1|TRBD1|NA
TGTGCCATCAGGCGGGACAGGGGTTCGGACACTGAAGCTTTCTTT
CAIRRDRGSDTEAFF
>TRBV7-2|TRBJ2-7|TRBD1|few
TGTGCCAGCAGCTATGCAGGGGGCTACGAGCAGTACTTC
CASSYAGGYEQYF
>TRBV20-1|TRBJ1-2|NA|once
TGCAGTGTCCAGGGGAACGATGAAGGCTACACCTTC
CSVQGNDEGYTF
>TRBV20-1|TRBJ2-2|TRBD2|many
TGCAGTGCTAGGACTAGCGGGATTAGCACCGGGGAGCTGTTTTTT
CSARTSGISTGELFF
>TRBV9|TRBJ2-5|NA|many
TGTGCCAGCAGCGTAGCCGGGATCGGGGAGACCCAGTACTTC
CASSVAGIGETQYF
>TRBV12-3/TRBV12-4|TRBJ1-1|NA|many
TGTGCCAGCAGTCAGCCAGGGTCCGGAGCTTTCTTT
CASSQPGSGAFF
>TRBV7-2|TRBJ2-5|TRBD2|NA
TGTGCCAGCAGCTCTACTAGCGGAAGCGAGAAGACCCAGTACTTC
CASSSTSGSEKTQYF
>TRBV4-3|TRBJ1-1|NA|many
TGCGCCAGCAGCCAAGCCCAGAATGGACCAGGGCGGGCTTTCTTT
CASSQAQNGPGRAFF
>TRBV7-2|TRBJ2-7|NA|NA
TGTGCCAGCACCTACAGGGCAGCCTACGAGCAGTACTTC
CASTYRAAYEQYF
>TRBV2|TRBJ2-7|TRBD1|once
TGTGCCGGAGGACAGGGGGCGTACGAGCAGTACTTC
CAGGQGAYEQYF
>TRBV15|TRBJ2-7|TRBD2|NA
TGTGCCACCAGCAGAGATCTAGGGAGGGACGAGCAGTACTTC
CATSRDLGRDEQYF
>TRBV27|TRBJ2-7|TRBD2|NA
TGTGCCAGCAGCCAAGATCGGGGCGGGAGGGAGCAGTACTTC
CASSQDRGGREQYF
>TRBV20-1|TRBJ2-5|NA|NA
TGCAGTGCTAGATCCGGGAACAGCCAAGAGACCCAGTACTTC
CSARSGNSQETQYF
>TRBV7-3|TRBJ2-1|NA|NA
TGTGCCAGCTCCAGGACCCCCGCACTGTACAATGAGCAGTTCTTC
CASSRTPALYNEQFF
>TRBV12-3/TRBV12-4|TRBJ2-5|NA|many
TGTGCCAGCAGTTTAGCTTGGGTCAGGCACGAAGAGACCCAGTACTTC
CASSLAWVRHEETQYF
>TRBV24-1|TRBJ2-7|TRBD2|many
TGTGCCACCAGTGACTCCCTAGCGGGAGGTCGCCACGAGCAGTACTTC
CATSDSLAGGRHEQYF
>TRBV30|TRBJ1-2|NA|NA
TGTGCCTGGAGTCACAGGACCTATGGCTACACCTTC
CAWSHRTYGYTF
>TRBV6-2/TRBV6-3|TRBJ2-2|NA|few
TGTGCCAGCAGGCACCAGGGTGAGGTCGGTACCGGGGAGCTGTTTTTT
CASRHQGEVGTGELFF
>TRBV4-2|TRBJ1-2|NA|NA
TGTGCCAGCAGCCAAGCCAGCTATGGCTACACCTTC
CASSQASYGYTF
>TRBV19|TRBJ1-2|TRBD1|many
TGTGCCAGTAGTTCCCTGGGGACAGGGGATAACTATGGCTACACCTTC
CASSSLGTGDNYGYTF
>TRBV2|TRBJ2-1|NA|many
TGTGCCAGCAGTGGTGGGTATGAGCAGTTCTTC
CASSGGYEQFF
>TRBV29-1|TRBJ2-1|TRBD2|NA
TGCAGCGTGGCCTCTAGCGGGAGCTATGAGCAGTTCTTC
CSVASSGSYEQFF
>TRBV20-1|TRBJ2-5|NA|few
TGCAGTGCTAGTAAGAGTACCCAAGAGACCCAGTACTTC
CSASKSTQETQYF
>TRBV24-1|TRBJ1-2|NA|NA
TGTGCCACCAGTGATTCAGCAGGGGCGGGTGGCTGCACCTTC
CATSDSAGAGGCTF
>TRBV19|TRBJ1-2|NA|NA
TGTGCCAGTAGTACGACATCACGGACGCTTAACTATGGCTACACCTTC
CASSTTSRTLNYGYTF